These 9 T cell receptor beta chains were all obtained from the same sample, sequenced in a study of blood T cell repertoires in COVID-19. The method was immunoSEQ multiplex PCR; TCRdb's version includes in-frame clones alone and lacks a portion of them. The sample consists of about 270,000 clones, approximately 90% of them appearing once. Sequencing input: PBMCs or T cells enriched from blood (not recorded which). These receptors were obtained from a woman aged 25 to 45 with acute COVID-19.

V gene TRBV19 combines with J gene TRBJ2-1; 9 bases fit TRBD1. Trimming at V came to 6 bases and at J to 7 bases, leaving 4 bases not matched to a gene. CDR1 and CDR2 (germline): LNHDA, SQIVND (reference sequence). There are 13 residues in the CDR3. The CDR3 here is CASSLQGANEQFF. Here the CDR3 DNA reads TGTGCCAGTAGCCTACAGGGGGCAAATGAGCAGTTCTTC.

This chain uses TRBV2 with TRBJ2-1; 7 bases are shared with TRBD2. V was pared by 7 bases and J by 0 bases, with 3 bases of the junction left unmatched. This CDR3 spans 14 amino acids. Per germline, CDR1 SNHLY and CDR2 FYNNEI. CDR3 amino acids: CASMGGSSYNEQFF. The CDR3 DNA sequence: TGTGCCAGCATGGGCGGGAGCTCCTACAATGAGCAGTTCTTC.

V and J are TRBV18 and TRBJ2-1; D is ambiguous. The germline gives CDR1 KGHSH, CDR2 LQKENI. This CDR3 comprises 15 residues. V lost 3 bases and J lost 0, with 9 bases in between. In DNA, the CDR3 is TGTGCCAGCTCACCGAGGTGGAGCTCCTACAATGAGCAGTTCTTC. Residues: CASSPRWSSYNEQFF.

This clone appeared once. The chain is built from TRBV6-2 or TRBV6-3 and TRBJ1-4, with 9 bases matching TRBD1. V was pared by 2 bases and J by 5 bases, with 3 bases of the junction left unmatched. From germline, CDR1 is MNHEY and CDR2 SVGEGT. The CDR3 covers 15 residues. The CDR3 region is CASSYATGGNEKLFF. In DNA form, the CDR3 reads TGTGCCAGCAGTTACGCGACAGGGGGGAATGAAAAACTGTTTTTT.

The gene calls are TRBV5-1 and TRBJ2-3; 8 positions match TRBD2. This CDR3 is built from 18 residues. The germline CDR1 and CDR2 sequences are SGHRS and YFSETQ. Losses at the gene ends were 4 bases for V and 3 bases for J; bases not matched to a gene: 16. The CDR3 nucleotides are TGCGCCAGCAGCCTGCGGGGTAGCGGGAATGTCGGTACAGATACGCAGTATTTT. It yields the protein CASSLRGSGNVGTDTQYF.

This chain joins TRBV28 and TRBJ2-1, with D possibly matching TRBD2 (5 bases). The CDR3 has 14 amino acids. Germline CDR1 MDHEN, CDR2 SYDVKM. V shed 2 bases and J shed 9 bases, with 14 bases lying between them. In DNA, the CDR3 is TGTGCCAGCAGTTTAAGAGCGGCCGGGGTTGAGCAGTTCTTC. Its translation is CASSLRAAGVEQFF.

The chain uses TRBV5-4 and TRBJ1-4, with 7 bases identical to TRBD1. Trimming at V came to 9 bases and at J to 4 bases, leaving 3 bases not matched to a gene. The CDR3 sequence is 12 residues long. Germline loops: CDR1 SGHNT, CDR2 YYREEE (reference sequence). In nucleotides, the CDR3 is TGTGCCACCGGGACAGTTAATGAAAAACTGTTTTTT. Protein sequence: CATGTVNEKLFF. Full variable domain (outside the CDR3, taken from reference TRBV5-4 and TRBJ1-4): ETGVTQSPTHLIKTRGQQVTLRCSSQSGHNTVSWYQQALGQGPQFIFQYYREEENGRGNFPPRFSGLQFPNYSSELNVNALELDDSALYLCATGTVNEKLFFGSGTQLSVL.

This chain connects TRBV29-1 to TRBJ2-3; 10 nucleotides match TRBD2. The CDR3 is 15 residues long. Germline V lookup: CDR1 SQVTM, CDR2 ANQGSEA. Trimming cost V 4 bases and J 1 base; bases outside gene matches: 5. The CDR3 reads CSVALAGDGTDTQYF. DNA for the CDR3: TGCAGCGTTGCGCTAGCGGGAGACGGCACAGATACGCAGTATTTT.

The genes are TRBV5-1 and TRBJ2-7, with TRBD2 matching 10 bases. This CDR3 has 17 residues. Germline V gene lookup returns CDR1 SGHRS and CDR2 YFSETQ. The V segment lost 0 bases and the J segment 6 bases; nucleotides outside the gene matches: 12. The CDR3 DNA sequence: TGCGCCAGCAGCTTGGAGCCAGCGGGAGGGCCGGAATCCGAGCAGTACTTC. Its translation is CASSLEPAGGPESEQYF.